The 25 T cell receptor beta chains listed next were all sequenced from one sample in a study of cytomegalovirus exposure and HLA in healthy donors. Measured with immunoSEQ multiplex PCR; TCRdb has only the in-frame clones, and not every one. This sample has around 71,000 clones; 94% occur once, and the top ten carry about 1.4%. Sequencing was performed on PBMCs. The receptors were gathered from a man aged 18-30 years in good health and CMV-seropositive.

The chain is built from TRBV5-1 and TRBJ2-7, with D possibly matching TRBD2 (5 bases). This CDR3 is built from 14 residues. Per germline, CDR1 SGHRS and CDR2 YFSETQ. Trimming shortened V by 4 bases and J by 7 bases, and 18 bases separated the two germline ends. The CDR3: CASSIGRGLGEQYF. CDR3 DNA sequence: TGCGCCAGCAGCATAGGACGAGGACTGGGGGAGCAGTACTTC.

V usage is TRBV5-5 and J usage is TRBJ1-2, with D possibly being TRBD1 (5 bases). The V and J ends lost 4 bases and 5 bases respectively, with 9 bases between them. This CDR3 region has 12 residues. CDR1 and CDR2 (germline): SGHKS, YYEKEE (reference sequence). The CDR3 DNA reads as TGTGCCAGCAGCGCGGACACTTATGGCTACACCTTC. It encodes CASSADTYGYTF. The variable domain in full, with the rest retrieved from reference TRBV5-5 and TRBJ1-2, is DAGVTQSPTHLIKTRGQQVTLRCSPISGHKSVSWYQQVLGQGPQFIFQYYEKEERGRGNFPDRFSARQFPNYSSELNVNALLLGDSALYLCASSADTYGYTFGSGTRLTVV.

The chain links TRBV29-1 to TRBJ2-5; 12 nucleotides line up with TRBD2. Germline V gene data show CDR1 as SQVTM and CDR2 as ANQGSEA. V trimming: 2 bases; J trimming: 10 bases; junction bases outside the gene matches: 8. The CDR3 length is 14 residues. CDR3 DNA sequence: TGCAGCGTTGAACTAGCGGGGGGGTTAGAGGTCCAGTACTTC. This codes for CSVELAGGLEVQYF.

The V call is TRBV5-1, the J call TRBJ2-3; D call uncertain. Trimming shortened V by 0 bases and J by 6 bases, and 11 bases separated the two germline ends. CDR1 is SGHRS and CDR2 is YFSETQ in the germline V gene. CDR3 length: 14 residues. The CDR3 loop reads CASSLELRADTQYF. The CDR3 coding sequence is TGCGCCAGCAGCTTGGAGTTACGTGCGGATACGCAGTATTTT.

V is TRBV5-5 and J is TRBJ2-1; 7 bases agree with TRBD2. Germline V CDR1 and CDR2: SGHKS, YYEKEE (reference sequence). The CDR3 spans 15 residues. V was clipped by 0 bases and J by 3 bases; unmatched bases: 3. This CDR3 reads CASSLAASGYNEQFF. CDR3 DNA: TGTGCCAGCAGCTTGGCGGCTAGCGGCTACAATGAGCAGTTCTTC.

The table lists this clone with a count of one. The V gene is TRBV6-1, the J gene TRBJ1-5; tentatively, D is TRBD1 (5 bases). The germline V and J ends were trimmed by 7 bases and 5 bases, with 12 bases remaining between them. The V gene's germline CDR1 is MNHNS and CDR2 SASEGT. The CDR3 spans 13 residues. CDR3 amino acids: CASKGGVDQPQHF. CDR3 nucleotides: TGTGCCAGCAAGGGAGGGGTCGATCAGCCCCAGCATTTT.

The V and J genes are TRBV7-3 and TRBJ2-1, with 9 bases that match TRBD1. V lost 5 bases and J lost 6; bases outside the gene matches: 8. Per germline, CDR1 SGHTA and CDR2 FQGTGA. The CDR3 sequence is 15 residues long. CDR3 sequence (DNA): TGTGCCAGCAGCCCTTGGACAGGGGCCCTCAATGAGCAGTTCTTC. It yields the protein CASSPWTGALNEQFF. The variable domain in full, completed from reference TRBV7-3 and TRBJ2-1, reads GAGVSQTPSNKVTEKGKYVELRCDPISGHTALYWYRQSLGQGPEFLIYFQGTGAADDSGLPNDRFFAVRPEGSVSTLKIQRTERGDSAVYLCASSPWTGALNEQFFGPGTRLTVL.

This rearrangement joins TRBV7-9 to TRBJ2-3; D is uncertain. The germline gives CDR1 SEHNR, CDR2 FQNEAQ (reference sequence). The CDR3 spans 13 residues. Trimming stripped 0 bases from V and 7 bases from J, with 8 bases between. The CDR3 sequence: CASSLAISNTQYF. The CDR3 nucleotides are TGTGCCAGCAGCTTAGCGATTAGCAATACGCAGTATTTT.

The rearrangement uses TRBV7-3 and TRBJ2-7, with a tentative D call TRBD1 (5 bases). The CDR3 length is 14 residues. V dropped 3 bases and J dropped 1 base, with 10 bases sitting between them. Looked up from germline, CDR1 is SGHTA and CDR2 is FQGTGA. CDR3 loop: CASSLGPGSYEQYF. DNA of the CDR3: TGTGCCAGCAGCTTGGGGCCAGGGTCCTACGAGCAGTACTTC.

The table lists this clone with a count of one. J is TRBJ2-7 and V is TRBV6-1; no firm D call. The CDR3 runs to 13 residues. Germline loops: CDR1 MNHNS, CDR2 SASEGT. V lost 2 bases and J 3 bases, leaving 8 bases between the germline ends. The CDR3 region is CASSESPNYEQYF. The CDR3, as DNA: TGTGCCAGCAGTGAAAGCCCCAACTACGAGCAGTACTTC.

The V call is TRBV9, the J call TRBJ2-2; 8 positions agree with TRBD2. This CDR3 spans 16 amino acids. V gave up 4 bases and J gave up 0 bases; unmatched junction bases: 5. Germline loops: CDR1 SGDLS, CDR2 YYNGEE. As DNA, the CDR3 is TGTGCCAGCAGCCGGGGGGGGGACGCGAACACCGGGGAGCTGTTTTTT. Protein: CASSRGGDANTGELFF.

This chain joins TRBV7-8 and TRBJ2-7, with 11 nucleotides matching TRBD2. CDR1 is SGHVS and CDR2 is FQNEAQ in the germline V gene. J was trimmed by 2 bases and V by 1 base; bases with no gene match: 4. This CDR3 spans 16 amino acids. The CDR3 region has the DNA TGTGCCAGCAGCTTAGGACCGGGACTAGCGGCCTACGAGCAGTACTTC. Translation gives CASSLGPGLAAYEQYF. Using reference TRBV7-8 and TRBJ2-7 for the parts outside the CDR3, the full variable domain is GAGVSQSPRYKVAKRGQDVALRCDPISGHVSLFWYQQALGQGPEFLTYFQNEAQLDKSGLPSDRFFAERPEGSVSTLKIQRTQQEDSAVYLCASSLGPGLAAYEQYFGPGTRLTVT.

The J gene is TRBJ2-2, the V gene TRBV7-3, with TRBD1 identical over 7 bases. The germline V gene encodes CDR1 SGHTA and CDR2 FQGTGA. The V gene end was trimmed by 8 bases and the J gene end by 4 bases; junction bases not matched to a gene: 4. The CDR3 is 13 amino acids. In DNA, the CDR3 is TGTGCCAGCCGACAGGGCGGCACCGGGGAGCTGTTTTTT. Amino acids: CASRQGGTGELFF.

The chain has TRBV10-3 and TRBJ1-2, with 7 bases fitting TRBD1. The CDR3 runs 13 residues. Per the germline V gene, CDR1 is ENHRY and CDR2 is SYGVKD. With 6 bases clipped from V and 2 bases from J, the junction kept 3 bases outside the gene matches. The CDR3: CAISGGQNYGYTF. The CDR3 bases are TGTGCCATCAGCGGGGGACAGAACTATGGCTACACCTTC.

This clone was counted a few times. The chain joins TRBV29-1 to TRBJ1-2; the D gene is possibly TRBD1 (6 bases). Germline V lookup: CDR1 SQVTM, CDR2 ANQGSEA. The ends were cut back, 4 bases at V and 5 bases at J, with 14 bases in the middle. The length of the CDR3 is 13 residues. CDR3: CSVVGQGKYGYTF. The CDR3, as DNA: TGCAGCGTTGTAGGTCAGGGGAAGTATGGCTACACCTTC. Based on the CDR3 plus reference TRBV29-1 and TRBJ1-2, the full variable domain is SAVISQKPSRDICQRGTSLTIQCQVDSQVTMMFWYRQQPGQSLTLIATANQGSEATYESGFVIDKFPISRPNLTFSTLTVSNMSPEDSSIYLCSVVGQGKYGYTFGSGTRLTVV.

The CDR3 protein is CASSPGQGDTQYF. In DNA form, the CDR3 reads TGTGCCAGCAGCCCAGGGCAGGGAGATACGCAGTATTTT. The chain has TRBV7-3 and TRBJ2-3, with D possibly matching TRBD1 (5 bases). This CDR3 is 13 amino acids long. CDR1 SGHTA and CDR2 FQGTGA come from the germline V gene. V was clipped by 5 bases and J by 5 bases, with 11 bases between them.

The DNA of the CDR3 is TGTGCCTGGAGTGTCTCGGCGGCGGGAGCTTTCTTT. It translates to CAWSVSAAGAFF. This chain connects TRBV30 to TRBJ1-1; D is undetermined. The V gene lost 0 bases and the J gene lost 10 bases, with 12 bases spanning the gap. The CDR3 sequence is 12 residues long. Looked up from germline, CDR1 is GTSNPN and CDR2 is SVGIG (reference sequence).

This clone was picked up one time. The chain carries TRBV11-2 and TRBJ2-3; D gene ambiguous. CDR3 size: 15 residues. Trimming removed 1 base at V and 0 bases at J, with 8 bases between. Looked up from germline, CDR1 is SGHAT and CDR2 is FQNNGV. The CDR3 DNA is TGTGCCAGCAGCTTAGTATACATCAGCACAGATACGCAGTATTTT. The encoded protein is CASSLVYISTDTQYF.

The CDR3 sequence is CASSGRGAAFF. The CDR3, as DNA: TGTGCCAGCAGTGGGAGGGGTGCAGCTTTCTTT. The chain recombines TRBV2 with TRBJ1-1; a weak D match, TRBD1 (5 bases). This CDR3 is 11 amino acids long. The V gene lost 4 bases and the J gene lost 10 bases, with 10 bases spanning the gap. CDR1 and CDR2 (germline): SNHLY, FYNNEI.

The chain has TRBV7-9 and TRBJ2-3; 8 bases fit TRBD2. The ends lost 5 bases at V and 6 bases at J; junction bases unmatched: 4. There are 13 residues in the CDR3. Germline lookup yields CDR1 SEHNR and CDR2 FQNEAQ (reference sequence). Here the CDR3 reads CASSGRLADTQYF. The DNA of the CDR3 is TGTGCCAGCAGCGGCAGACTAGCGGATACGCAGTATTTT.

The V call is TRBV6-1, the J call TRBJ1-5; D might be TRBD1 (5 bases). The CDR3 has 14 amino acids. V was shortened by 2 bases and J by 6 bases, with 11 bases between the two germline ends. Germline V gives CDR1 MNHNS, CDR2 SASEGT. DNA of the CDR3: TGTGCCAGCAGTGAAAGGCAGGGCCGTCAGCCCCAGCATTTT. As protein: CASSERQGRQPQHF.

The chain joins TRBV6-5 to TRBJ2-7, with D uncertain. Between the trimmed V and J ends, which lost 0 bases and 0 bases, there was a span of 6 bases. This CDR3 region has 14 residues. CDR1 is MNHEY and CDR2 is SVGAGI in the germline V gene. CDR3 in amino acids: CASSYSGSSYEQYF. CDR3 nucleotides: TGTGCCAGCAGTTACTCTGGCAGCTCCTACGAGCAGTACTTC.

The chain joins TRBV2 to TRBJ2-5, with 7 bases aligning to TRBD2. J was trimmed by 3 bases and V by 9 bases; bases with no gene match: 10. This CDR3 comprises 14 residues. Germline CDR1 is SNHLY and CDR2 is FYNNEI. Here the CDR3 reads CASRVGRGEETQYF. The CDR3 DNA sequence: TGTGCCAGTAGAGTTGGACGGGGGGAAGAGACCCAGTACTTC.

The V gene is TRBV5-1, the J gene TRBJ2-3, with 9 bases aligning to TRBD2. The V segment lost 2 bases and the J segment 2 bases; nucleotides outside the gene matches: 9. Germline V gene sequence: CDR1 SGHRS, CDR2 YFSETQ. The CDR3 covers 17 residues. Here the CDR3 DNA reads TGCGCCAGCAGCTTAGCTAGCGGGACGACCAACACAGATACGCAGTATTTT. Protein sequence: CASSLASGTTNTDTQYF.

The chain has TRBV5-1 and TRBJ2-1, with 7 bases lining up with TRBD2. Germline V gene lookup returns CDR1 SGHRS and CDR2 YFSETQ. After removal of 4 bases from V and 6 bases from J, the junction contained 10 bases not matched to a gene. CDR3 length: 15 residues. The CDR3 loop is CASSHSGEGPNEQFF. As DNA, the CDR3 is TGCGCCAGCAGCCACAGCGGGGAGGGGCCCAATGAGCAGTTCTTC.